One sample yielded the 12 T cell receptor beta chains listed below, sequenced in a study of PD-L1 blockade in urothelial cancer. Specified time point: peripheral blood 6 weeks after treatment start. TCRdb's copy holds only in-frame clones and misses some; the assay was immunoSEQ multiplex PCR. The sample lists some 41,000 clones; around 82% were seen once. The sample here was PBMCs, taken around atezolizumab (anti-PD-L1) treatment. These receptors all come from a man aged 55 to 69 with urothelial cancer.

The V and J genes are TRBV7-9 and TRBJ1-1; D gene uncertain. Trimming took 10 bases from V and 0 from J, leaving 15 bases between them. The V gene's germline CDR1 is SEHNR and CDR2 FQNEAQ (reference sequence). This CDR3 has 14 amino acids. The CDR3 loop is CATSLSGMNTEAFF. As DNA, the CDR3 is TGTGCCACGAGCTTATCGGGGATGAACACTGAAGCTTTCTTT.

This clone has just a few counts. This chain links TRBV30 with TRBJ1-1; TRBD1 aligns across 7 bases. The trim removed 2 bases at V and 4 bases at J, leaving 7 bases unmatched. This CDR3 spans 14 amino acids. Germline assignment: CDR1 GTSNPN and CDR2 SVGIG (reference sequence). CDR3 amino acids: CAWSQDRVGTEAFF. Written as DNA, the CDR3 is TGTGCCTGGAGTCAAGACAGGGTCGGCACTGAAGCTTTCTTT.

This chain uses TRBV5-4 with TRBJ2-2; D is possibly TRBD2 (6 bases). Trimming shortened V by 3 bases and J by 4 bases, and 16 bases separated the two germline ends. CDR3 length: 16 residues. Germline CDR1 and CDR2: SGHNT and YYREEE (reference sequence). For the CDR3, the DNA is TGTGCCAGCAGCTCCCAAATGACGCGGGGCACCGGGGAGCTGTTTTTT. Its protein is CASSSQMTRGTGELFF.

The chain carries TRBV2 and TRBJ1-6; TRBD1 might be the D (6 bases). CDR1 and CDR2 from the germline V gene are SNHLY and FYNNEI. V dropped 0 bases and J dropped 9 bases, with 12 bases sitting between them. The CDR3 is 15 residues long. The CDR3 region is CASSEAGRGSSPLHF. CDR3 DNA sequence: TGTGCCAGCAGTGAAGCGGGCAGGGGCAGTTCACCCCTCCACTTT.

The rearrangement uses TRBV5-8 and TRBJ2-3, with 8 bases lining up with TRBD1. Germline CDR1 SGHTS, CDR2 YDEGEE. This CDR3 contains 17 residues. J was trimmed by 3 bases and V by 0 bases; bases with no gene match: 9. In nucleotides, the CDR3 is TGTGCCAGCAGCTTGGCCCGGACAGGGCGTGGGACAGATACGCAGTATTTT. Protein: CASSLARTGRGTDTQYF.

V is TRBV7-9 and J is TRBJ2-5, with TRBD1 identical over 9 bases. Germline CDR1 and CDR2: SEHNR and FQNEAQ (reference sequence). The V and J ends lost 4 bases and 5 bases, in that order; junction bases with no gene match: 8. This CDR3 has 15 amino acids. The DNA for the CDR3 is TGTGCCAGCAGCTCCTGGACAGGGGACTACGAGACCCAGTACTTC. Translating gives CASSSWTGDYETQYF.

This chain links TRBV28 with TRBJ1-5; D gene ambiguous. The CDR3 is 12 amino acids. From germline, CDR1 is MDHEN and CDR2 SYDVKM. Deletions cut 8 bases from V and 4 bases from J, with 9 bases between. The CDR3 sequence: CASGQLNQPQHF. The CDR3 region has the DNA TGTGCCAGCGGGCAGCTGAATCAGCCCCAGCATTTT.

This rearrangement joins TRBV11-2 to TRBJ1-3; D is unclear. CDR3 length: 16 residues. Germline CDR1 reads SGHAT; CDR2 reads FQNNGV. Trimming pared 2 bases from V and 0 bases from J, leaving 11 bases between. The chain's CDR3 is CASSLLDFGSGNTIYF. CDR3 coding DNA: TGTGCCAGCAGCTTACTGGACTTCGGCTCTGGAAACACCATATATTTT.

The V and J genes are TRBV7-2 and TRBJ1-2; 12 bases align to TRBD1. Germline CDR1 and CDR2: SGHTA and FQGNSA. V lost 0 bases and J lost 5; bases outside the gene matches: 4. The CDR3 has 16 residues. CDR3 sequence (DNA): TGTGCCAGCAGCTTAGCCTCGGGACAGGGGGCTTATGGCTACACCTTC. Amino acid sequence: CASSLASGQGAYGYTF.

The V gene is TRBV13, the J gene TRBJ1-1; 9 bases align to TRBD1. After removal of 1 base from V and 11 bases from J, the junction contained 11 bases not matched to a gene. Germline V gives CDR1 PRHDT, CDR2 FYEKMQ (reference sequence). The CDR3 has 15 residues. CDR3 bases: TGTGCCAGCAGCTTAGTGTCTTGGACAGGGGCTGGGGCTTTCTTT. This codes for CASSLVSWTGAGAFF.

The chain has TRBV27 and TRBJ2-7; 9 bases map to TRBD1. The CDR3 is 16 amino acids. V gave up 5 bases and J gave up 7 bases; unmatched junction bases: 15. Germline V CDR1 and CDR2: MNHEY, SMNVEV (reference sequence). Here the CDR3 DNA reads TGTGCCAGCAGTGCGGCCGGGACAGGGAGTCGTAAGGAGCAGTACTTC. Amino acids: CASSAAGTGSRKEQYF.

A note on this clone: This same CDR3 is encoded by further DNA sequences in the sample. The rearrangement joins TRBV6-1 to TRBJ2-7, with a tentative D call TRBD1 (5 bases). The CDR3 runs 14 residues. V gave up 4 bases and J gave up 6 bases, with 16 bases separating them. Per the germline V gene, CDR1 is MNHNS and CDR2 is SASEGT. The CDR3 DNA follows: TGTGCCAGCAGTGTAGTGTTGGGGCCCGTCGAGCAGTACTTC. Its protein product is CASSVVLGPVEQYF.